This entry lists 21 T cell receptor beta chains sequenced from one sample in a study of shared clonotypes between healthy human individuals. CD45RO-negative, CCR7-positively selected cells formed the naive CD8 fraction, excluding terminally differentiated effector memory CD45RA+ cells. Some clones are missing from TCRdb's copy, which holds only in-frame ones; the method was immunoSEQ multiplex PCR. The repertoire holds around 2.1 million clones, with roughly 91% as singletons. The sample consisted of naive CD8+ T cells from PBMCs. Source of these receptors: a man aged 18-30 years in good health. Some clones in this sample may be carry-over from other donors' samples.

The chain links TRBV19 to TRBJ1-5; D is unclear. The CDR3 length is 15 residues. Germline V gene lookup returns CDR1 LNHDA and CDR2 SQIVND (reference sequence). Trimming removed 4 bases at V and 1 base at J, with 11 bases between. For the CDR3, the DNA is TGTGCCAGTAGTACCTTCTATCTGAGCAATCAGCCCCAGCATTTT. Its translation: CASSTFYLSNQPQHF.

The rearrangement links TRBV30 to TRBJ2-7, with D perhaps matching TRBD1 (6 bases). Trimming removed 2 bases at V and 0 bases at J, with 17 bases between. The CDR3 sequence is 16 residues long. Germline lookup yields CDR1 GTSNPN and CDR2 SVGIG (reference sequence). The CDR3 DNA is TGTGCCTGGAGTCGAACACAGGGCCTATCCTCCTACGAGCAGTACTTC. This translates into CAWSRTQGLSSYEQYF.

The gene calls are TRBV29-1 and TRBJ2-7; a weak D match, TRBD2 (5 bases). Looked up from germline, CDR1 is SQVTM and CDR2 is ANQGSEA. CDR3 size: 11 residues. V was cut by 4 bases and J by 5 bases, with 9 bases left in between. CDR3 region: CSVGRRDEQYF. CDR3 DNA sequence: TGCAGCGTTGGTCGGCGGGACGAGCAGTACTTC.

The V and J genes are TRBV9 and TRBJ1-1; 8 nucleotides align to TRBD1. Germline V gene lookup returns CDR1 SGDLS and CDR2 YYNGEE. The CDR3 contains 17 residues. V was pared by 0 bases and J by 7 bases, with 14 bases of the junction left unmatched. Here the CDR3 reads CASSVAYLPGGTGEAFF. DNA for the CDR3: TGTGCCAGCAGCGTAGCTTACTTACCGGGAGGGACAGGTGAAGCTTTCTTT.

V gene TRBV5-6 combines with J gene TRBJ2-7; tentative D call: TRBD2 (6 bases). Germline V gene data show CDR1 as SGHDT and CDR2 as YYEEEE. The V end was cut by 3 bases, the J end by 2 bases, with 15 bases between. The CDR3 is 15 residues long. For the CDR3, the DNA is TGTGCCAGCAGCTCTGGGTGGGCGGGACCCTACGAGCAGTACTTC. This encodes CASSSGWAGPYEQYF.

The chain joins TRBV7-9 to TRBJ2-5; TRBD1 might be the D (5 bases). CDR1 SEHNR and CDR2 FQNEAQ come from the germline V gene (reference sequence). The CDR3 is made up of 14 amino acids. V was clipped by 5 bases and J by 4 bases, with 14 bases between them. For the CDR3, the DNA is TGTGCCAGCAGCCCCCCGAGCCAGGGAGAGACCCAGTACTTC. It translates to CASSPPSQGETQYF. Looking up the rest from reference TRBV7-9 and TRBJ2-5 gives the full variable domain: DTGVSQNPRHKITKRGQNVTFRCDPISEHNRLYWYRQTLGQGPEFLTYFQNEAQLEKSRLLSDRFSAERPKGSFSTLEIQRTEQGDSAMYLCASSPPSQGETQYFGPGTRLLVL.

CDR3 DNA sequence: TGTGCCAGCAGCTTTCCGGTGTCGGGACAAGAGACCCAGTACTTC. Translation gives CASSFPVSGQETQYF. The chain is built from TRBV7-9 and TRBJ2-5; D is perhaps TRBD2 (5 bases). This CDR3 region has 15 residues. In germline, CDR1 is SEHNR, CDR2 FQNEAQ (reference sequence). V dropped 3 bases and J dropped 2 bases, with 13 bases sitting between them.

The chain joins TRBV29-1 to TRBJ2-5, with no clear D. The V gene's germline CDR1 is SQVTM and CDR2 ANQGSEA. This CDR3 has 13 amino acids. The V and J ends lost 7 bases and 1 base respectively, with 13 bases between them. The CDR3 DNA is TGCAGCGCCCGTCTCGGGTTCCAAGAGACCCAGTACTTC. It translates to CSARLGFQETQYF.

The chain is built from TRBV2 and TRBJ2-7, with 8 bases identical to TRBD2. From germline, CDR1 is SNHLY and CDR2 FYNNEI. There are 16 residues in the CDR3. J lost 2 bases, V lost 1 base, and 7 bases had no gene match. Here the CDR3 reads CASSEVTGTRAYEQYF. CDR3 in DNA: TGTGCCAGCAGTGAAGTAACTGGGACTAGGGCCTACGAGCAGTACTTC.

V gene TRBV19 combines with J gene TRBJ1-1; no definite D call. Germline V CDR1 and CDR2: LNHDA, SQIVND (reference sequence). Trimming shortened V by 3 bases and J by 1 base, and 9 bases separated the two germline ends. The CDR3 runs 14 residues. Here the CDR3 DNA reads TGTGCCAGTAGTATTCGGACGGGGAACACTGAAGCTTTCTTT. Protein product: CASSIRTGNTEAFF.

The chain recombines TRBV10-3 with TRBJ1-3; D unresolved. Trimming removed 4 bases at V and 0 bases at J, with 4 bases between. The length of the CDR3 is 13 residues. Germline V gives CDR1 ENHRY, CDR2 SYGVKD. CDR3 loop: CAISGGSGNTIYF. CDR3 nucleotide sequence: TGTGCCATCAGTGGCGGCTCTGGAAACACCATATATTTT.

The chain employs TRBV19 and TRBJ1-1; TRBD1 agrees at 9 bases. J gave up 5 bases and V 6 bases, and 10 bases lay outside the gene matches. The germline V gene encodes CDR1 LNHDA and CDR2 SQIVND (reference sequence). The CDR3 is 15 residues long. As DNA, the CDR3 is TGTGCCAGTAGATTGGGACAGGGCGGGTGGACTGAAGCTTTCTTT. This sequence encodes CASRLGQGGWTEAFF.

With respect to this clone: This CDR3 is also generated by other DNA sequences in the sample. This rearrangement joins TRBV28 to TRBJ2-7; no clear D. The CDR3 has 12 amino acids. V was pared by 4 bases and J by 0 bases, with 4 bases between. Germline CDR1 is MDHEN and CDR2 is SYDVKM. CDR3 sequence (DNA): TGTGCCAGCAGTTCATCCTCCTACGAGCAGTACTTC. Its translation is CASSSSSYEQYF.

This chain connects TRBV7-9 to TRBJ2-1; 8 bases agree with TRBD1. Germline lookup yields CDR1 SEHNR and CDR2 FQNEAQ (reference sequence). V gave up 4 bases and J gave up 1 base; unmatched junction bases: 6. CDR3 length: 16 residues. The CDR3 sequence is CASSSARTGSYNEQFF. Written as DNA, the CDR3 is TGTGCCAGCAGCTCCGCCCGGACAGGGTCCTACAATGAGCAGTTCTTC.

The J gene is TRBJ1-1, the V gene TRBV27; tentatively, D is TRBD1 (5 bases). V was trimmed by 6 bases and J by 5 bases, leaving 13 bases between them. Germline V gives CDR1 MNHEY, CDR2 SMNVEV (reference sequence). This CDR3 comprises 13 residues. CDR3 sequence reads: CASSAGGRTEAFF. DNA for the CDR3: TGTGCCAGCAGCGCCGGGGGTCGGACTGAAGCTTTCTTT.

The chain combines TRBV6-6 with TRBJ2-7, with D tentatively TRBD1 (7 bases). Between the trimmed V and J ends, which lost 11 bases and 3 bases, there was a span of 14 bases. The CDR3 totals 12 residues. Germline V gene lookup returns CDR1 MNHNY and CDR2 SVGAGI (reference sequence). The CDR3 loop is CAGGTDLYEQYF. The CDR3, as DNA: TGTGCCGGGGGGACAGACCTCTACGAGCAGTACTTC.

The J gene is TRBJ2-7, the V gene TRBV7-9; the match to TRBD1 covers 11 bases. This CDR3 comprises 15 residues. J gave up 5 bases and V 1 base, and 4 bases lay outside the gene matches. Germline CDR1 reads SEHNR; CDR2 reads FQNEAQ (reference sequence). The CDR3 is CASSLGTGGFHEQYF. CDR3 DNA sequence: TGTGCCAGCAGCTTAGGGACAGGGGGCTTCCACGAGCAGTACTTC.

This chain connects TRBV7-8 to TRBJ2-1; D is perhaps TRBD2 (6 bases). CDR1 is SGHVS, CDR2 FQNEAQ, per germline. The CDR3 loop spans 18 amino acids. V shed 8 bases and J shed 0 bases, with 23 bases lying between them. CDR3 sequence reads: CASLGRGASLNSYNEQFF. Written as DNA, the CDR3 is TGTGCCAGCCTAGGGCGGGGCGCCAGCTTAAACTCCTACAATGAGCAGTTCTTC.

For the CDR3, the DNA is TGTGCCAGTAGTCCCGGGACAGTGCGGCATTTT. Its protein is CASSPGTVRHF. This chain joins TRBV19 and TRBJ1-5, with TRBD1 matching over 7 bases. CDR3 size: 11 residues. From germline, CDR1 is LNHDA and CDR2 SQIVND (reference sequence). The V segment lost 5 bases and the J segment 15 bases; nucleotides outside the gene matches: 7.

This clone showed up just a few times. This rearrangement joins TRBV28 to TRBJ2-7; no clear D gene. This CDR3 is 14 amino acids long. Deletions cut 1 base from V and 0 bases from J, with 7 bases between. Germline V lookup: CDR1 MDHEN, CDR2 SYDVKM. The CDR3 sequence: CASSLSAYSYEQYF. CDR3 DNA: TGTGCCAGCAGTTTATCCGCGTACTCCTACGAGCAGTACTTC.

The chain uses TRBV4-1 and TRBJ2-1; TRBD2 matches 10 bases. Germline loops: CDR1 MGHRA, CDR2 YSYEKL. There are 16 residues in the CDR3. J lost 3 bases, V lost 4 bases, and 6 bases had no gene match. CDR3 region: CASSPILAGLYNEQFF. The DNA of the CDR3 is TGCGCCAGCAGCCCCATACTAGCGGGGCTCTACAATGAGCAGTTCTTC.